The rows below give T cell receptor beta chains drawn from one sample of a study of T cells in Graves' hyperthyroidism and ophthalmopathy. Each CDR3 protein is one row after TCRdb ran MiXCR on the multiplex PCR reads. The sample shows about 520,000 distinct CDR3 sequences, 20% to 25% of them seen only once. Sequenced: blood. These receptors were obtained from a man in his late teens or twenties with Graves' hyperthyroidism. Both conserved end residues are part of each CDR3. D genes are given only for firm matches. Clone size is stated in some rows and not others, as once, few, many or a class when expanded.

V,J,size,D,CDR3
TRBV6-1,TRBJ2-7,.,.,CASKERDNNYYEQYF
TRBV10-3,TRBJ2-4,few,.,CAISESTVAKNIQYF
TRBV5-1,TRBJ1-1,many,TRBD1,CASSIRDRGAFF
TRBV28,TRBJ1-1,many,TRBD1,CASEPGGTEAFF
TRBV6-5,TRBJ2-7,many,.,CASSYSGRGYEQYF
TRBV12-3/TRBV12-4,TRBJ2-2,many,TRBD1,CASSLGQAATGELFF
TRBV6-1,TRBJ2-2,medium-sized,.,CASSEAGDIRELFF
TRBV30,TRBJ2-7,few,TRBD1,CAWRQQGAGYEQYF
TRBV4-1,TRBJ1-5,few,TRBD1,CASSQDPGQRANQPQHF
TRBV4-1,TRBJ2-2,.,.,CASSPLLGANTGELFF
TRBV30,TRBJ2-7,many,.,CAWSVGGPYEQYF
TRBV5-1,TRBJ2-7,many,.,CASSLAETEQYF
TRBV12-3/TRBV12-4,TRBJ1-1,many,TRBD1,CASSFGQGWTEAFF
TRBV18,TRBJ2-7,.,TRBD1,CASSPQGASSYEQYF